The source of this T cell receptor beta chain is a study of cytomegalovirus exposure and HLA in healthy donors. CDR3 size: 15 residues. In germline, CDR1 is SGHRS, CDR2 YFSETQ. The trim removed 6 bases at V and 5 bases at J, leaving 13 bases unmatched. TCRdb's copy holds only in-frame clones and misses some; the assay was immunoSEQ multiplex PCR. The profile covers around 63,000 clones, with roughly nine tenths appearing a single time and 1% to 1.5% taken by the ten largest. This clone came up a few times. The J gene is TRBJ2-5, the V gene TRBV5-1, with 7 bases fitting TRBD2. The sequenced sample was PBMCs. This TCR derives from a woman in her late teens or twenties in good health and CMV-seronegative. The CDR3 here is CASTLLGGKRETQYF. DNA of the CDR3: TGCGCCAGCACCCTACTGGGGGGGAAGAGGGAGACCCAGTACTTC.